The T cell receptor beta chain under discussion was sequenced for a study of T cell responses to AZD1222 COVID-19 vaccine. About this clone: What it binds is not known.

The repertoire was sequenced with immunoSEQ multiplex PCR; TCRdb's copy has only in-frame clones and lacks some. The table includes 150,000 to 200,000 clones, approximately 91% detected once. The study, taken as a whole, reports: Clonal diversity was possibly underestimated, and the donors were mostly white British, with more females. Repertoire sampling happened only post peak T cell response. At study baseline, merely a handful of AZD1222 recipients were seropositive.

The CDR3 extends over 14 amino acids. V dropped 2 bases and J dropped 5; count of bases not matched to a gene: 6. CDR1 GTSNPN and CDR2 SVGIG come from the germline V gene (reference sequence). The source of this sequence is an adult in good health. The chain employs TRBV30 and TRBJ1-1; 9 bases line up with TRBD1. The sample was peripheral blood, taken on day 0 of AZD1222 vaccination. The CDR3 DNA follows: TGTGCCTGGAGTCTAGGACAGGGGCAAACTGAAGCTTTCTTT. It yields the protein CAWSLGQGQTEAFF.